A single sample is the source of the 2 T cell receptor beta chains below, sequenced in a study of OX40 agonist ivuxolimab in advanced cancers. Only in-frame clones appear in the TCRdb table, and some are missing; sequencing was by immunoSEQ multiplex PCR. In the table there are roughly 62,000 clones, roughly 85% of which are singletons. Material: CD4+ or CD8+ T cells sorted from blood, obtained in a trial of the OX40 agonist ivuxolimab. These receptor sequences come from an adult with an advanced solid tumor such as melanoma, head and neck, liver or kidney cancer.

CDR3 loop: CASSSGQVASGNTIYF. For the CDR3, the DNA is TGTGCCAGCAGCTCCGGACAGGTCGCCTCTGGAAACACCATATATTTT. The chain combines TRBV9 with TRBJ1-3; 7 bases are a match to TRBD1. The V and J ends lost 4 bases and 0 bases, in that order; junction bases with no gene match: 7. The CDR3 has 16 amino acids. In germline, CDR1 is SGDLS, CDR2 YYNGEE.

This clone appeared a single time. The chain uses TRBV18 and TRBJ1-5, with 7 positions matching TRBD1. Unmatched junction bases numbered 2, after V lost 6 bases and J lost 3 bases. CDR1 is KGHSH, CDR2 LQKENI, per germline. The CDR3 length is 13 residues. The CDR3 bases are TGTGCCAGCTCCGGGACAGACAATCAGCCCCAGCATTTT. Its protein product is CASSGTDNQPQHF.